The 2 T cell receptor beta chains listed next were all sequenced from one sample in a study of blood T cell repertoires in COVID-19. Method: immunoSEQ multiplex PCR; TCRdb's copy keeps in-frame clones and lacks some. The sample consists of under 250,000 clones, around 82% of them appearing once. Specimen: peripheral blood. Source of these receptors: a man aged 35-49 years with active or convalescent COVID-19.

The rearrangement links TRBV18 to TRBJ2-2; 10 bases fit TRBD2. Looked up from germline, CDR1 is KGHSH and CDR2 is LQKENI. V lost 2 bases to trimming and J lost 7 bases; unmatched junction nucleotides: 10. The CDR3 consists of 17 residues. As DNA, the CDR3 is TGTGCCAGCTCACCAACTGCCCTAGCGGGAGAGGTCGGGGAGCTGTTTTTT. Amino acid sequence: CASSPTALAGEVGELFF.

This clone was seen only a few times. Additional DNA sequences in this sample encode the identical CDR3. V is TRBV11-2 and J is TRBJ1-1, with D tentatively TRBD1 (6 bases). Trimming removed 4 bases at V and 2 bases at J, with 11 bases between. CDR3 length: 14 amino acids. CDR1 is SGHAT, CDR2 FQNNGV, per germline. The CDR3 coding sequence is TGTGCCAGCAGCTGGGGGCAGGGAAACACTGAAGCTTTCTTT. Protein product: CASSWGQGNTEAFF.